Detailed here is one T cell receptor (beta chain). This sample stems from a study of blood T cell repertoires in COVID-19. For the study at large: Italy, Spain and the United States were the sources of the convalescent and acute COVID-19 samples. PBMCs, B-cell-depleted T cells, or T cells provided the cDNA or gDNA that made up the material.

Trimming cost V 4 bases and J 3 bases; bases outside gene matches: 4. The CDR3 extends over 15 amino acids. CDR1 and CDR2 from the germline V gene are MNHEY and SVGEGT. The assay was immunoSEQ multiplex PCR, and TCRdb's table has in-frame clones only and misses some. The table has about 410,000 clones, about 88% seen once. This rearrangement joins TRBV6-2 or TRBV6-3 to TRBJ2-2, with 8 bases matching TRBD2. Sequenced: peripheral blood. This receptor was identified in a woman aged 40 to 55 with COVID-19, enrolled during active disease. The CDR3 bases are TGTGCCAGCAGTTCAGCGGGGGACGACACCGGGGAGCTGTTTTTT. Translation gives CASSSAGDDTGELFF.